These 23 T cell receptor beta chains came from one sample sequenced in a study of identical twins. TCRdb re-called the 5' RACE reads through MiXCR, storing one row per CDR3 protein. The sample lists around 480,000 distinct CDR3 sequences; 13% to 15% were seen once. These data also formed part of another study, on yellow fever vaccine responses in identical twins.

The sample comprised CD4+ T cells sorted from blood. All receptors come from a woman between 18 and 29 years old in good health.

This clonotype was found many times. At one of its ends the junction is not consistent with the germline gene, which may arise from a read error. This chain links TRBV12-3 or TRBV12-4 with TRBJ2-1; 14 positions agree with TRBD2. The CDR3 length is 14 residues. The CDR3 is CASSETSGRANFIF. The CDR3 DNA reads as TGTGCCAGCAGCGAGACTAGCGGGAGGGCCAATTTTATCTTC.

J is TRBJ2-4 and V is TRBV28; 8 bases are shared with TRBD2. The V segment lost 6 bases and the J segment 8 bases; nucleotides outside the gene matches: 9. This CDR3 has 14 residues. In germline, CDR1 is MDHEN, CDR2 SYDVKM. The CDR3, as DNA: TGTGCCAGCAGACTCCTGAGCGGGAGCGACATTCAGTACTTC. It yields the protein CASRLLSGSDIQYF.

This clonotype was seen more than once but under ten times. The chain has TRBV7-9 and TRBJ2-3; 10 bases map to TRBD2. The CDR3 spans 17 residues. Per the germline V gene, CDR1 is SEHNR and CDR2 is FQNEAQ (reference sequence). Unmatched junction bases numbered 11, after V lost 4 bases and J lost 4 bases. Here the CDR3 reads CASSSLLAGVIADTQYF. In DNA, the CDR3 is TGTGCCAGCAGCTCGCTCCTAGCGGGAGTTATCGCAGATACGCAGTATTTT.

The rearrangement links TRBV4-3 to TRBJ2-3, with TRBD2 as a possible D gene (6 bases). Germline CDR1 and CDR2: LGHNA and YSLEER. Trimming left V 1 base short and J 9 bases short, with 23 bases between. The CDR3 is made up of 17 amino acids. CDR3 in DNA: TGCGCCAGCAGCCAAGCCCTAGGGACTTCTACGGGGAACACGCAGTATTTT. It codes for CASSQALGTSTGNTQYF.

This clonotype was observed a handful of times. This CDR3 is CASSPGTVDTQYF. DNA for the CDR3: TGTGCCAGCAGCCCGGGGACAGTAGATACGCAGTATTTT. The rearrangement uses TRBV7-9 and TRBJ2-3, with 7 bases that match TRBD1. This CDR3 contains 13 residues. From germline, CDR1 is SEHNR and CDR2 FQNEAQ (reference sequence). The trim removed 5 bases at V and 5 bases at J, leaving 4 bases unmatched. Together with reference TRBV7-9 and TRBJ2-3, the CDR3 gives the full variable domain: DTGVSQNPRHKITKRGQNVTFRCDPISEHNRLYWYRQTLGQGPEFLTYFQNEAQLEKSRLLSDRFSAERPKGSFSTLEIQRTEQGDSAMYLCASSPGTVDTQYFGPGTRLTVL.

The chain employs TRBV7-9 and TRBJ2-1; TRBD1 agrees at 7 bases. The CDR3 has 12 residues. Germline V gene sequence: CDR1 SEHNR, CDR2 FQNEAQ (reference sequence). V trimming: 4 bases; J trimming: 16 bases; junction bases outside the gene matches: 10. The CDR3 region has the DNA TGTGCCAGCAGCTGGACAGGCGGATTGGGTTTCTTC. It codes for CASSWTGGLGFF.

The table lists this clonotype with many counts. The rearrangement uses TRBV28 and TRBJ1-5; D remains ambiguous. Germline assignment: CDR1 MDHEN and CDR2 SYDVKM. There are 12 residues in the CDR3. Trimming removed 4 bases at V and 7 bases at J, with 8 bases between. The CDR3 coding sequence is TGTGCCAGCAGTTCCTCTAGCCAGCCCCAGCATTTT. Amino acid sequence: CASSSSSQPQHF.

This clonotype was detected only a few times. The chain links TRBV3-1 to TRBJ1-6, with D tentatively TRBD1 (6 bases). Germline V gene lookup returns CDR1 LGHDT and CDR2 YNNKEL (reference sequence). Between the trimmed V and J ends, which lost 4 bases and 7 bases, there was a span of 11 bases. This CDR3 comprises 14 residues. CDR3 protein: CASSRTAKNSPLHF. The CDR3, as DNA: TGTGCCAGCAGCCGGACAGCAAAAAATTCACCCCTCCACTTT.

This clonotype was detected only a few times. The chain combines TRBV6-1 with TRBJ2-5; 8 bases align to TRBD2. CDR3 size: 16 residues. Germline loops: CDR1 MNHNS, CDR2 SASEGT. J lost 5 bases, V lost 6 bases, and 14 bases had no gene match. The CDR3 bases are TGTGCCAGCAGCCGGGGGGGGAGCTTAGGAGGGGAGACCCAGTACTTC. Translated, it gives CASSRGGSLGGETQYF.

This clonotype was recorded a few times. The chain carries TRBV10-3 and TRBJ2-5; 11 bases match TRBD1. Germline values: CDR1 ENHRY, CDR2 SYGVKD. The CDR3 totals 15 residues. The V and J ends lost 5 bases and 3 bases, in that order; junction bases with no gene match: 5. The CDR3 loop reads CAISPGQGVKETQYF. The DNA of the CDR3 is TGTGCCATCAGTCCGGGACAGGGGGTTAAAGAGACCCAGTACTTC.

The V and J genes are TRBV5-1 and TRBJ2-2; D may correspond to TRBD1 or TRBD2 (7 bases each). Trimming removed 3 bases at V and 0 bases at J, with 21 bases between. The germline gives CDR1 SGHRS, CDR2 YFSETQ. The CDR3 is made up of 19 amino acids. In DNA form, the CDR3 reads TGCGCCAGCAGCTCGGAGTATGTGACAGGGAGGGCGAACACCGGGGAGCTGTTTTTT. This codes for CASSSEYVTGRANTGELFF.

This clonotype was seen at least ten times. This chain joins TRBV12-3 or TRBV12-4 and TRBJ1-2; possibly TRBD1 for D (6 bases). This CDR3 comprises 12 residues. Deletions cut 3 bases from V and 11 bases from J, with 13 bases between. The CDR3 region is CASSFLAGDYTF. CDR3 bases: TGTGCCAGCAGTTTCCTGGCAGGGGATTACACCTTC.

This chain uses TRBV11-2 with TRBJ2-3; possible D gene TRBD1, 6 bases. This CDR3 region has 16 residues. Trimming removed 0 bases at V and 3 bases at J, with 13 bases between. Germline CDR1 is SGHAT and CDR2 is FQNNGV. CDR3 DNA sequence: TGTGCCAGCAGCTTAGAGCTCAGGGGATTAACAGATACGCAGTATTTT. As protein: CASSLELRGLTDTQYF.

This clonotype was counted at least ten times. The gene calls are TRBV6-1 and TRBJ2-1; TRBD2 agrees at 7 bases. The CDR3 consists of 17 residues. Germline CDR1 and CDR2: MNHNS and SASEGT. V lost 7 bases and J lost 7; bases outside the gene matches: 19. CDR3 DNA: TGTGCCAGCACCACGGCCGGGGGAGCGGGGAGTAGAAATGAGCAGTTCTTC. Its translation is CASTTAGGAGSRNEQFF.

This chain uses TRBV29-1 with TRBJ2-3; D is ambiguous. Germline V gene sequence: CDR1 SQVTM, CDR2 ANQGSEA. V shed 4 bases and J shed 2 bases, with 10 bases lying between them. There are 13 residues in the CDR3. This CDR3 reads CSVVPGPTDTQYF. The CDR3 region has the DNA TGCAGCGTTGTCCCCGGCCCCACAGATACGCAGTATTTT.

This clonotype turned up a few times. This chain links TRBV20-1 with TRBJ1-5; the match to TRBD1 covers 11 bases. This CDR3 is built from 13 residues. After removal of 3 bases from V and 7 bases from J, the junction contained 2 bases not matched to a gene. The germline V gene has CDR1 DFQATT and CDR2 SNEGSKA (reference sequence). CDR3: CSASGTGGQPQHF. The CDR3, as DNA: TGCAGTGCTAGCGGGACAGGGGGACAGCCCCAGCATTTT.

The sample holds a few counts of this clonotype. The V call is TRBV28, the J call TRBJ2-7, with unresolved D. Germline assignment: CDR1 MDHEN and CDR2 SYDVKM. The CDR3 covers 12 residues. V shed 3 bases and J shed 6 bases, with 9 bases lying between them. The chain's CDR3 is CASSFPVGEQYF. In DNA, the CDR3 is TGTGCCAGCAGTTTCCCCGTGGGCGAGCAGTACTTC.

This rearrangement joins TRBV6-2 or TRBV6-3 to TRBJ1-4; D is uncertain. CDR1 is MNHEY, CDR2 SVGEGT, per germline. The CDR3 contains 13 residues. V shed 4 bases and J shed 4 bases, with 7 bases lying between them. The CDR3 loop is CASSSRYNEKLFF. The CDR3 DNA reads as TGTGCCAGCAGTTCCAGGTATAATGAAAAACTGTTTTTT.

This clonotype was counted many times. This chain's CDR3 is CASSLTNTGELFF. The CDR3 nucleotides are TGTGCCAGCAGCCTAACGAACACCGGGGAGCTGTTTTTT. This sequence joins TRBV7-2 and TRBJ2-2, with unresolved D. This CDR3 has 13 amino acids. The V end lost 5 bases, the J end lost 0 bases, and 4 bases lay between the germline ends. Looked up from germline, CDR1 is SGHTA and CDR2 is FQGNSA.

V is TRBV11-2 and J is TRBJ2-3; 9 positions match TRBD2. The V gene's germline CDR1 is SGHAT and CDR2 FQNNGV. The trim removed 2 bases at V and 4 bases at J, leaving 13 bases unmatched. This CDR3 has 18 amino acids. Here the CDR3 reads CASSLRIRSGGKADTQYF. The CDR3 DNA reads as TGTGCCAGCAGCTTAAGAATTCGCAGCGGGGGGAAGGCAGATACGCAGTATTTT.

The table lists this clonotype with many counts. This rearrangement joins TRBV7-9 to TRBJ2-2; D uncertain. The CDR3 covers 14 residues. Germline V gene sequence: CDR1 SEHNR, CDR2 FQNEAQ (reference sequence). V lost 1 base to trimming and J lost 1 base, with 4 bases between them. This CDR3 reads CASSLGQNTGELFF. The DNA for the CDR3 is TGTGCCAGCAGCTTAGGACAGAACACCGGGGAGCTGTTTTTT.

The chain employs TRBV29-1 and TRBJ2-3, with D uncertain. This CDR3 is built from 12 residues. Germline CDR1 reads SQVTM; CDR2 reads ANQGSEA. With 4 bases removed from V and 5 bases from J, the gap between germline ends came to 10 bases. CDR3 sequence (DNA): TGCAGCGTTGGGCAAAGAGGAGATACGCAGTATTTT. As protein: CSVGQRGDTQYF.

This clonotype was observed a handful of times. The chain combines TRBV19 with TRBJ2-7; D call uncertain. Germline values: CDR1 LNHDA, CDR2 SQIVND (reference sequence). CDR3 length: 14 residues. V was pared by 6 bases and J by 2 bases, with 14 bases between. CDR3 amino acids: CASSGLAGAYEQYF. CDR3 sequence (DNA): TGTGCCAGTAGCGGCTTGGCAGGAGCCTACGAGCAGTACTTC.